The clone carrying this TCR beta chain occurred many times. Its target is not known. The entry originates in a study of identical twins. Whole-study results and caveats: For cord blood, abundant beta clonotypes had fewer insertions, unlike memory repertoires, which showed none.

Unique molecular identifiers were in the cDNA, with template-switch universal primer binding. TCRdb re-called the 5' RACE reads through MiXCR, storing one row per CDR3 protein. In the table there are approximately 590,000 distinct CDR3 sequences, approximately 9.6% of which are singletons. The CDR3 covers 15 residues. V shed 3 bases and J 7 bases; nucleotides not matched to a gene: 9. These records were also assigned to another study, of yellow fever vaccine responses in identical twins.

The V call is TRBV12-3 or TRBV12-4, the J call TRBJ1-2; 9 bases line up with TRBD1. Sequencing was performed on PBMCs. The clonotype originates from a woman between 18 and 30 years old in good health. CDR3 region: CASSFGWGQGSGYTF. The CDR3 DNA is TGTGCCAGCAGTTTTGGTTGGGGACAGGGATCTGGCTACACCTTC.